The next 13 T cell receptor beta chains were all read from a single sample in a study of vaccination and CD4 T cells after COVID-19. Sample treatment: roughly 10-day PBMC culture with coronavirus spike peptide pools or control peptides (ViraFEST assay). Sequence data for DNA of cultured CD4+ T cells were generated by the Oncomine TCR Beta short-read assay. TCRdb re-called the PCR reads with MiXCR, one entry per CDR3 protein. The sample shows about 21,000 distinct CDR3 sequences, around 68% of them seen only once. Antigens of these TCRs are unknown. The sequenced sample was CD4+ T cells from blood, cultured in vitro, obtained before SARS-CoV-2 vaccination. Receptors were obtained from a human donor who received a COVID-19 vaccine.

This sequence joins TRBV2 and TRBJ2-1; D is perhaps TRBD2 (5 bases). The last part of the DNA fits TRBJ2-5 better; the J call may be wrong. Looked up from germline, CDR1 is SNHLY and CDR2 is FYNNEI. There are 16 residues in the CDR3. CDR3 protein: CASTSARQTSSGGQYF. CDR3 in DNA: TGTGCCAGCACCTCTGCTCGGCAGACTTCAAGTGGAGGCCAGTACTTC.

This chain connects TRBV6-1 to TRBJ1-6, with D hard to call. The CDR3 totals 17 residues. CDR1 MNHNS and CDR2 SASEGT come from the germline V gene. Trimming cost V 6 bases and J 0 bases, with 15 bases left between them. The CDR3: CASRATDSSSYNSPLHF. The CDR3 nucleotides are TGTGCCAGCAGGGCCACAGATTCTAGCTCCTATAATTCACCCCTCCACTTT.

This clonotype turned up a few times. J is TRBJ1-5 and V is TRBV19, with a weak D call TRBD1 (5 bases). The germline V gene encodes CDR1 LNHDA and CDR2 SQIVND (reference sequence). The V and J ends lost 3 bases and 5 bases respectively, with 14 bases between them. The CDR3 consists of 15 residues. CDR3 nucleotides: TGTGCCAGTAGTATGAAGTCGGGGGACTATCAGCCCCAGCATTTT. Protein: CASSMKSGDYQPQHF.

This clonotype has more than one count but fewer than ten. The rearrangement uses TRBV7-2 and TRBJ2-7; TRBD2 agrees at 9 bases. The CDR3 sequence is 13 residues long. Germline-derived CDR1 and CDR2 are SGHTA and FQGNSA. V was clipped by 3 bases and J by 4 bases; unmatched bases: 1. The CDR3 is CASSFLAGYEQYF. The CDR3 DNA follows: TGTGCCAGCAGCTTCCTAGCGGGGTACGAGCAGTACTTC.

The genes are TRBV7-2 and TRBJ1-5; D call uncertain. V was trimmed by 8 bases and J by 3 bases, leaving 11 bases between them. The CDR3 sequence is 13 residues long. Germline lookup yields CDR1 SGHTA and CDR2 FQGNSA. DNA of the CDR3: TGTGCCAGCTCCGAGAGGCCCAATCAGCCCCAGCATTTT. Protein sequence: CASSERPNQPQHF.

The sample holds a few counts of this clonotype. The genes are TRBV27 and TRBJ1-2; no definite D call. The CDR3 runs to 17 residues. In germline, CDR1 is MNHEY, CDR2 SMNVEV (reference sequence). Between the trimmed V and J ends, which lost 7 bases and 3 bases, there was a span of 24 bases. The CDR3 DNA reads TGTGCCAGCACCCCTTCCGCGCGGACCCAACGGGACTATGGCTACACCTTC. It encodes CASTPSARTQRDYGYTF.

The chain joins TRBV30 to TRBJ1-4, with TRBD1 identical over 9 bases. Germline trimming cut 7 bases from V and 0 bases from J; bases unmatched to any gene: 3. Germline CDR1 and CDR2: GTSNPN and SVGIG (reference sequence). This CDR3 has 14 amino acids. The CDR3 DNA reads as TGTGCCTCGGGACAGGGCACAACTAATGAAAAACTGTTTTTT. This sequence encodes CASGQGTTNEKLFF.

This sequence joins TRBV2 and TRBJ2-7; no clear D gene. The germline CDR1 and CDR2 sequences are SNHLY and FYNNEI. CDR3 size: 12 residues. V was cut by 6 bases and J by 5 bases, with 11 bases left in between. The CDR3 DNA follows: TGTGCCAGCAGGGGGAATAAAGACGAGCAGTACTTC. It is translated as CASRGNKDEQYF.

As DNA, the CDR3 is TGTGCCATCAGTACCGGGACAGGGGGCGCTGGATGGACTGAAGCTTTCTTT. Amino acids: CAISTGTGGAGWTEAFF. The V and J genes are TRBV10-3 and TRBJ1-1; 12 nucleotides align to TRBD1. This CDR3 has 17 amino acids. Germline V gives CDR1 ENHRY, CDR2 SYGVKD. J gave up 5 bases and V 5 bases, and 12 bases lay outside the gene matches.

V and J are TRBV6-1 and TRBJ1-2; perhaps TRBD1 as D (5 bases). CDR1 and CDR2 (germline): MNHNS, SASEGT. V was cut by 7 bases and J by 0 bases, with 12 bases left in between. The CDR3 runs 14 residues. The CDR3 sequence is CASNRGGANYGYTF. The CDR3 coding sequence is TGTGCCAGCAATCGCGGGGGAGCTAACTATGGCTACACCTTC.

The CDR3 DNA sequence: TGTGCCTGGACTAGCTCAGATACGCAGTATTTT. Protein: CAWTSSDTQYF. The chain has TRBV30 and TRBJ2-3; weak D call: TRBD2 (5 bases). The V and J ends lost 4 bases and 4 bases respectively, with 6 bases between them. The CDR3 covers 11 residues. Germline V lookup: CDR1 GTSNPN, CDR2 SVGIG (reference sequence).

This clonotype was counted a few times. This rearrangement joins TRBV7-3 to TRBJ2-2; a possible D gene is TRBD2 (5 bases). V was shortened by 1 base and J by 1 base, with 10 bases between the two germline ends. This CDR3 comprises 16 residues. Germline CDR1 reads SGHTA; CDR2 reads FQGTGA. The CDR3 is CASSLNLGRNTGELFF. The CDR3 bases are TGTGCCAGCAGCTTAAATTTAGGGAGGAACACCGGGGAGCTGTTTTTT.

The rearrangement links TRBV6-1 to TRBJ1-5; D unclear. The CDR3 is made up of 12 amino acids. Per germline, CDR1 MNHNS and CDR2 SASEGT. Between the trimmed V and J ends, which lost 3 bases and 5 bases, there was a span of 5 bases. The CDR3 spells CASSDSYQPQHF. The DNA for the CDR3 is TGTGCCAGCAGTGACAGTTATCAGCCCCAGCATTTT.